The 26 T cell receptor beta chains reported below all come from one sample, sequenced in a study of blood T cell repertoires in COVID-19. Generated by immunoSEQ multiplex PCR, the TCRdb table keeps only in-frame clones and is missing some. The sample lists under 350,000 clones; roughly 90% were seen once. The sequenced material came from PBMCs or T cells enriched from blood (not recorded which). These receptor sequences come from a woman in her 40s who had recovered from COVID-19.

V and J are TRBV18 and TRBJ2-1; TRBD1 matches at 9 bases. The CDR3 is 15 residues long. V was clipped by 2 bases and J by 7 bases; unmatched bases: 6. Germline V gene sequence: CDR1 KGHSH, CDR2 LQKENI. CDR3 DNA: TGTGCCAGCTCACCAACCGGGACAGGGACTAATGAGCAGTTCTTC. It is translated as CASSPTGTGTNEQFF.

The chain carries TRBV12-3 or TRBV12-4 and TRBJ1-1; 7 bases match TRBD1. The V and J ends lost 5 bases and 13 bases, in that order; junction bases with no gene match: 10. The CDR3 is 12 residues long. CDR3 sequence (DNA): TGTGCCAGCAGTCGTGACAGGGTCAGTGATTTCTTT. Translation: CASSRDRVSDFF.

The CDR3 DNA follows: TGTGCCAGCAGCACCATAGGGAGCTCTGAAGCTTTCTTT. Its protein is CASSTIGSSEAFF. This chain joins TRBV12-3 or TRBV12-4 and TRBJ1-1; D is undetermined. Deletions cut 6 bases from V and 6 bases from J, with 14 bases between. CDR3 length equals 13 residues.

The count of this clone is one. The V and J genes are TRBV28 and TRBJ1-5; weak D call: TRBD1 (6 bases). Deletions cut 6 bases from V and 2 bases from J, with 14 bases between. Germline values: CDR1 MDHEN, CDR2 SYDVKM. The CDR3 contains 15 residues. Here the CDR3 reads CASRRGGGRNQPQHF. In nucleotides, the CDR3 is TGTGCCAGCAGGCGGGGCGGGGGGCGCAATCAGCCCCAGCATTTT.

This chain connects TRBV3-1 (or the pseudogene TRBV3-2) to TRBJ2-5; perhaps TRBD2 as D (6 bases). Germline assignment: CDR1 LGHDT and CDR2 YNNKEL (reference sequence). With 3 bases removed from V and 4 bases from J, the gap between germline ends came to 18 bases. This CDR3 region has 16 residues. CDR3 bases: TGTGCCAGCAGCCAGCCGGGAGCCCGCGCTCCAGAGACCCAGTACTTC. Encoded protein: CASSQPGARAPETQYF.

This chain joins TRBV28 and TRBJ1-6; TRBD1 is a possible D gene (5 bases). The CDR3 covers 16 residues. CDR1 is MDHEN, CDR2 SYDVKM, per germline. V shed 7 bases and J shed 7 bases, with 20 bases lying between them. The CDR3 reads CASTSPAGPLNSPLHF. The CDR3 DNA is TGTGCCAGCACCTCCCCGGCGGGGCCCCTGAATTCACCCCTCCACTTT.

The V and J genes are TRBV5-4 and TRBJ1-1; no clear D. This CDR3 is built from 16 residues. V was pared by 0 bases and J by 0 bases, with 12 bases between. CDR1 SGHNT and CDR2 YYREEE come from the germline V gene (reference sequence). The chain's CDR3 is CASSLALAEVNTEAFF. The CDR3 nucleotides are TGTGCCAGCAGCTTGGCCTTGGCGGAGGTGAACACTGAAGCTTTCTTT. Full variable domain (outside the CDR3, taken from reference TRBV5-4 and TRBJ1-1): ETGVTQSPTHLIKTRGQQVTLRCSSQSGHNTVSWYQQALGQGPQFIFQYYREEENGRGNFPPRFSGLQFPNYSSELNVNALELDDSALYLCASSLALAEVNTEAFFGQGTRLTVV.

This chain joins TRBV9 and TRBJ2-5; D may be TRBD2 (6 bases). V lost 3 bases and J lost 7, with 10 bases in between. CDR1 is SGDLS, CDR2 YYNGEE, per germline. The CDR3 has 12 amino acids. The CDR3 loop reads CASSAGTLTQYF. CDR3 nucleotides: TGTGCCAGCAGCGCTGGGACTTTGACCCAGTACTTC. Complete variable domain (other parts from reference TRBV9 and TRBJ2-5): DSGVTQTPKHLITATGQRVTLRCSPRSGDLSVYWYQQSLDQGLQFLIQYYNGEERAKGNILERFSAQQFPDLHSELNLSSLELGDSALYFCASSAGTLTQYFGPGTRLLVL.

The V and J genes are TRBV7-9 and TRBJ2-7; D is uncertain. Trimming cost V 5 bases and J 4 bases, with 15 bases left between them. Germline CDR1 is SEHNR and CDR2 is FQNEAQ (reference sequence). The CDR3 has 14 residues. The CDR3 sequence: CASSPVVATYEQYF. The CDR3 DNA is TGTGCCAGCAGCCCCGTGGTGGCAACATACGAGCAGTACTTC.

This chain links TRBV5-6 with TRBJ1-2; 8 bases fit TRBD1. CDR1 is SGHDT, CDR2 YYEEEE, per germline. This CDR3 is 14 amino acids long. V shed 4 bases, J shed 6 bases, and the junction held 8 bases outside the gene matches. CDR3 amino acids: CASSPDQGANGYTF. The CDR3 DNA sequence: TGTGCCAGCAGCCCTGACCAGGGGGCCAATGGCTACACCTTC.

This chain connects TRBV5-1 to TRBJ1-4; 7 bases are shared with TRBD1. Germline V gene sequence: CDR1 SGHRS, CDR2 YFSETQ. The CDR3 is 15 residues long. The trim removed 2 bases at V and 2 bases at J, leaving 3 bases unmatched. The CDR3 sequence is CASSLETGTNEKLFF. The DNA of the CDR3 is TGCGCCAGCAGCTTAGAGACAGGGACTAATGAAAAACTGTTTTTT.

The chain recombines TRBV3-1 (or the pseudogene TRBV3-2) with TRBJ1-1; D not resolved. Germline lookup yields CDR1 LGHDT and CDR2 YNNKEL (reference sequence). Trimming removed 2 bases from V and 3 bases from J, with 4 bases in between. There are 12 residues in the CDR3. CDR3 bases: TGTGCCAGCAGCCAACGTTACACTGAAGCTTTCTTT. Its translation: CASSQRYTEAFF.

V is TRBV19 and J is TRBJ1-2, with D possibly TRBD1 on 5 matching bases. Germline V lookup: CDR1 LNHDA, CDR2 SQIVND (reference sequence). The V end lost 2 bases, the J end lost 6 bases, and 16 bases lay between the germline ends. The CDR3 has 15 amino acids. The CDR3 DNA reads TGTGCCAGTAGTATAACGGCTTCACGGGGGGATGGCTACACCTTC. Its protein is CASSITASRGDGYTF.

The chain has TRBV7-9 and TRBJ1-1; D gene uncertain. In germline, CDR1 is SEHNR, CDR2 FQNEAQ (reference sequence). The CDR3 covers 11 residues. Between the trimmed V and J ends, which lost 5 bases and 8 bases, there was a span of 9 bases. CDR3: CASSPAGEAFF. The CDR3 DNA follows: TGTGCCAGCAGCCCCGCGGGCGAAGCTTTCTTT.

The chain links TRBV4-1 to TRBJ1-2; TRBD1 matches at 8 bases. V dropped 2 bases and J dropped 1; count of bases not matched to a gene: 18. The CDR3 is made up of 20 amino acids. Per germline, CDR1 MGHRA and CDR2 YSYEKL. The CDR3 DNA follows: TGCGCCAGCAGCCAACAAGACAGGGGACAGACCTGGTTCGGTAACTATGGCTACACCTTC. Residues: CASSQQDRGQTWFGNYGYTF.

The chain has TRBV18 and TRBJ1-1; 7 bases are shared with TRBD1. Germline CDR1 KGHSH, CDR2 LQKENI. V lost 5 bases and J lost 1; bases outside the gene matches: 4. The CDR3 covers 14 residues. The CDR3 spells CASSMGTENTEAFF. CDR3 nucleotide sequence: TGTGCCAGCTCAATGGGGACAGAGAACACTGAAGCTTTCTTT.

The V gene is TRBV19, the J gene TRBJ1-1, with a weak D call TRBD1 (5 bases). Germline lookup yields CDR1 LNHDA and CDR2 SQIVND (reference sequence). This CDR3 has 13 amino acids. Between the trimmed V and J ends, which lost 3 bases and 11 bases, there was a span of 16 bases. The CDR3 bases are TGTGCCAGTAGTATTGACAGCTCGCCTCCGGCTTTCTTT. It translates to CASSIDSSPPAFF.

In the case of this clone: Given a much more abundant clone one base away, this may be a read error. The chain uses TRBV9 and TRBJ1-1; possible D gene TRBD1, 6 bases. From germline, CDR1 is SGDLS and CDR2 YYNGEE. The CDR3 sequence is 14 residues long. The V gene lost 4 bases and the J gene lost 0 bases, with 10 bases spanning the gap. DNA of the CDR3: TGTGCCAGCAGCTTTACAGGGATGAACACTGAAGCTTTCTTT. Translation: CASSFTGMNTEAFF. The full variable domain, completed using reference TRBV9 and TRBJ1-1, is DSGVTQTPKHLITATGQRVTLRCSPRSGDLSVYWYQQSLDQGLQFLIQYYNGEERAKGNILERFSAQQFPDLHSELNLSSLELGDSALYFCASSFTGMNTEAFFGQGTRLTVV.

The chain uses TRBV18 and TRBJ2-1; a weak D match, TRBD2 (7 bases). Trimming stripped 5 bases from V and 5 bases from J, with 16 bases between. The CDR3 is 15 amino acids. CDR1 is KGHSH and CDR2 is LQKENI in the germline V gene. The chain's CDR3 is CASSRGGGADNEQFF. DNA for the CDR3: TGTGCCAGCTCAAGGGGGGGCGGAGCTGACAATGAGCAGTTCTTC.

This chain connects TRBV7-2 to TRBJ1-1; 8 bases align to TRBD1. J was trimmed by 3 bases and V by 3 bases; bases with no gene match: 6. The CDR3 totals 15 residues. Germline values: CDR1 SGHTA, CDR2 FQGNSA. The CDR3 region has the DNA TGTGCCAGCAGCTTTGCAGACAGGGGTGACACTGAAGCTTTCTTT. This encodes CASSFADRGDTEAFF.

The chain has TRBV19 and TRBJ1-6, with unresolved D. This CDR3 is built from 16 residues. Deletions cut 4 bases from V and 0 bases from J, with 10 bases between. Germline-derived CDR1 and CDR2 are LNHDA and SQIVND (reference sequence). As DNA, the CDR3 is TGTGCCAGTAGTAGATCGAGATTCTCCTATAATTCACCCCTCCACTTT. This sequence encodes CASSRSRFSYNSPLHF.

V usage is TRBV9 and J usage is TRBJ2-3; the match to TRBD1 covers 8 bases. Trimming removed 3 bases from V and 6 bases from J; junction bases left unmatched: 9. The CDR3 spans 15 residues. Per the germline V gene, CDR1 is SGDLS and CDR2 is YYNGEE. CDR3 DNA sequence: TGTGCCAGCAGCGGCCCAGGGGGCGGGGTTGATACGCAGTATTTT. It translates to CASSGPGGGVDTQYF. Using reference TRBV9 and TRBJ2-3 for the parts outside the CDR3, the full variable domain is DSGVTQTPKHLITATGQRVTLRCSPRSGDLSVYWYQQSLDQGLQFLIQYYNGEERAKGNILERFSAQQFPDLHSELNLSSLELGDSALYFCASSGPGGGVDTQYFGPGTRLTVL.

This chain's CDR3 is CASSIRVQGYEQYF. The CDR3 nucleotides read TGTGCCAGTAGTATTCGGGTTCAGGGCTACGAGCAGTACTTC. The chain links TRBV19 to TRBJ2-7; TRBD1 might be the D (5 bases). CDR1 and CDR2 (germline): LNHDA, SQIVND (reference sequence). Trimming left V 3 bases short and J 3 bases short, with 12 bases between. The CDR3 loop spans 14 amino acids.

The chain employs TRBV7-3 and TRBJ2-3, with TRBD1 as a possible D gene (6 bases). CDR1 and CDR2 from the germline V gene are SGHTA and FQGTGA. Trimming took 8 bases from V and 1 from J, leaving 19 bases between them. The CDR3 spans 16 residues. This CDR3 is CASSQGQQLGTDTQYF. CDR3 nucleotide sequence: TGTGCCAGCTCCCAGGGACAACAACTCGGCACAGATACGCAGTATTTT.

The chain recombines TRBV7-2 with TRBJ1-4; perhaps TRBD1 as D (6 bases). V was pared by 2 bases and J by 4 bases, with 14 bases between. CDR1 is SGHTA, CDR2 FQGNSA, per germline. This CDR3 region has 16 residues. CDR3 protein: CASSLPATRGNEKLFF. For the CDR3, the DNA is TGTGCCAGCAGCTTACCCGCAACCAGGGGTAATGAAAAACTGTTTTTT.

The chain has TRBV5-1 and TRBJ1-2; a weak D match, TRBD1 (6 bases). Germline lookup yields CDR1 SGHRS and CDR2 YFSETQ. This CDR3 spans 13 amino acids. V dropped 4 bases and J dropped 6 bases, with 13 bases sitting between them. This chain's CDR3 is CASSRGGRNGYTF. The CDR3 coding sequence is TGCGCCAGCAGCCGAGGGGGTAGGAATGGCTACACCTTC.